This T cell receptor (beta chain) was retrieved from a study of cytomegalovirus exposure and HLA in healthy donors (TCRdb year 2017). About the study as a whole: According to an earlier analysis of a few hundred of the donors, 150 million to 200 million T cells yielded approximately 120 million unique TCR beta sequences and 276 Gb of sequence data. Among 300 to 500 genotyped donors of the cohort, an average of about 240,000 unique TCR beta nucleotide sequences was sequenced per donor, of which approximately 18% were non-productive. Donor age, sex, ethnicity and CMV serostatus were collected together with the repertoire data. A later genetic analysis took genome-wide SNP genotypes for about three fifths of the 666 donors and used that subset as a discovery cohort. Typing coverage varied by locus: about 620-630 donors for A, B, C, DRB1 and DQB1; around 560 for DQA1; 600 to 610 for DPA1; fewer than 480 for DPB1. Every repertoire in the discovery cohort had been generated on one and the same sequencing platform. Besides the first cohort of 550 to 750 subjects, a separate validation cohort made up of about 120 different subjects was used. Five DR-DQ haplotypes were handled as single units for association and clustering because linkage in the cohort was strong. Rather than using new phenotypic data, the later analysis identified candidate immune exposures from TCR beta sequences and from how often those sequences occurred across donors. About 280 gigabases of sequencing data and 75 million to 85 million unique TCR sequences made up an early release that covered roughly 670 HLA-typed donors. HLA typing covered class I and class II loci at four-digit resolution. To predict cytomegalovirus infection status, the study combined high-throughput TCR immunosequencing, statistical association of individual TCRs with disease status, and machine learning. Of the roughly 400 genotyped donors, over 70% fell in the genetic ancestry cluster associated with self-reported Caucasian donors. A later analysis re-examined previously published TCR beta repertoires from more than 650 donors and added high-resolution HLA genotyping to investigate patterns of TCR occurrence. An earlier analysis of 587 of the donors applied high-throughput TCR beta sequencing to assess whether each TCR beta V gene segment acted as functional or pseudogenic. The aim of the study was to test whether cataloging public T cell receptors could identify signatures of past pathogen exposure. Using immunosequencing, the study profiled T cell repertoires from fewer than 850 subjects and related those repertoires to cytomegalovirus serostatus.

A note on this clone: Its antigen target is currently unknown. No quality values exist for individual bases; no much larger clone is one base distant.

Receptor libraries were prepared by the immunoSEQ multiplex PCR assay. The multiplex PCR relied on a mix of 60 forward primers for TCR Vbeta segments and 13 reverse primers for TCR Jbeta segments. The CDR3 region of rearranged TCR beta genes was amplified from genomic DNA by a multiplex PCR assay. On the Illumina HiSeq System, the amplified TCR beta libraries were sequenced as 87-base-pair reads. Under the source paper's analysis protocol: A later analysis tallied around 80 million unique TCR beta chains across the 700 or so repertoires, and about 12 million of those chains were shared by two or more donors. To remove PCR and sequencing errors, raw reads were error-corrected and collapsed into unique sequences using a nearest-neighbor algorithm that merged closely related sequences. V, D and J gene segments were assigned by aligning CDR3 sequences to IMGT reference sequences. For a sequence to be retained, a match of at least six nucleotides to both a V gene segment and a J gene segment was required. A rearrangement was called productive if the CDR3 had no stop codons and remained in frame with V and J, and every other rearrangement was called non-productive. Following IMGT convention, CDR3 was defined as the stretch from the second conserved V-encoded cysteine to the conserved J-encoded phenylalanine. The earlier analysis of about 560 of the donors excluded any sequence lacking an unambiguous match to a single V gene segment. An earlier analysis of under 750 of the donors called V segments functional above 56.7% productive rearrangements and segregating when the between-donor standard deviation exceeded 5%. To diagnose cytomegalovirus status from the catalog of TCR beta chain sequences, a statistical classification framework was built. In a later analysis, TCR nucleotide sequences were compared against IMGT/GENE-DB human TR gene sequences so that V and J genes could be assigned. Using the TCRdist pipeline, a later analysis assigned CDR3 sequences along with most-parsimonious VDJ recombination scenarios. A later analysis defined each TCR beta chain by its CDR3 amino acid sequence plus V-gene family, and excluded reads lacking a unique V-gene family. As a way to deal with suspected cross-contamination and a sequencing artifact, a later analysis dropped roughly 600 nucleotide sequences that were highly shared and had low generation probability. In a later analysis, a clonal expansion index for each public chain was calculated from normalized within-repertoire ranks of inferred template counts. In a later analysis, generation probabilities were computed with a VDJ recombination model fitted to out-of-frame rearrangements, and the resulting probabilities were checked against IGoR. Hypergeometric tests were used in a later analysis to score TCR-TCR, TCR-HLA and TCR-CMV co-occurrence, with a repertoire-size bias correction applied to the TCR pairs. False discovery rates were estimated in a later analysis by permuting HLA or CMV assignments 20 times. In a later analysis, co-occurring TCRs were grouped using DBSCAN, and TCRdist sequence similarity was added for clustering within HLA-allele-positive subsets. Repertoires with fewer than 30,000 or more than 120,000 public chains, plus five repertoires with anomalous nucleotide sharing, were excluded from co-occurrence clustering. What TCRdb holds here is the immuneACCESS table cut down to in-frame rearrangements. Part of the clones is not present; checked against another copy, under half of the missing clones reflect an unresolved V gene, and the others are unexplained. V and J calls and clone size are as listed in that table; D and trimming were resolved from the DNA. The sample includes about 94,000 clones, with around 76% observed a single time. Clones ranked in the top ten supply about 6.6% of the sample.

The investigation overall reported the following: The authors suggested that the approach could potentially be extended to other disease states and immunological phenotypes. A few of the identified cytomegalovirus-associated TCR beta chains were confirmed in vitro to be specific for cytomegalovirus antigens. The classifier was reported to diagnose cytomegalovirus status with high specificity and sensitivity in both the original cohort and the validation cohort. At a false discovery rate of 0.05, a later analysis linked about 17,000 TCR beta sequences to specific HLA alleles. In the study, around 150 TCR beta chains were listed as associated with cytomegalovirus. A group of highly shared sequence variants was considered likely to be a technical artifact of the sequencing pipeline. Roughly uniform sequencing depth across donors was assumed in presence/absence analyses, although this assumption may not hold. Because counts were too low, 15 or so rarely observed V segments, including chromosome 9 orphons, were excluded from the earlier analysis of fewer than 650 of the donors. Because some donors lacked HLA typing at each locus, the association tests relied only on the typed subset. Compared with the roughly 600-donor mean, donors in an Asian-associated ancestry cluster had fewer N-insertions in productive TCRs, according to a later genetic analysis. In this cohort, only TCR beta chains were sequenced, and detectable features were limited by the absence of alpha or paired-chain data. When HLA alleles, especially DR and DQ, strongly co-occurred, TCR associations were difficult to assign to individual alleles. Several of the top co-occurrence clusters appeared to be linked to parvovirus B19, influenza, CMV and Epstein-Barr virus, according to a later analysis. V-gene and J-gene trimming of TCR beta chains was associated with a missense DCLRE1C variant in a later genetic analysis, and the association was replicated in an independent cohort. In an earlier analysis of around 500 of the donors, most TCR beta V segments appeared in productive rearrangements about 90% or about 30% of the time, broadly matching IMGT annotations. A later analysis found that most CMV-associated TCR beta chains appeared HLA-restricted, with HLA associations seemingly driven largely by CMV exposure. In a later analysis, HLA-associated TCR beta chains showed more clonal expansion and lower generation probabilities than non-associated chains that were equally common. In a later analysis, TCR association rates were found to vary across HLA loci, with the most associated TCRs seen for DRB1 alleles and the fewest for HLA-C alleles. A further reported finding was that TCR beta sequences accurately predicted the HLA-A and HLA-B alleles for most subjects in the first cohort. CMV serostatus was the only immune exposure information available for the cohort. While some public TCRs were present in many individuals, most TCR sequences turned up only very rarely across donors. Correlated functional status among segregating V segments might reflect linkage disequilibrium, but an unknown experimental factor could not be ruled out.

The cohort consisted of more than 650 healthy bone marrow donors. At the time of sampling, all cohort members were nominally healthy, though unrecorded immune exposures were likely present. The donor was CMV seropositive and belonged to the group of 250 to 350 seropositive cohort members. A peripheral blood sample was provided by each donor, and peripheral blood mononuclear cells were used for TCR beta sequencing. Genomic DNA was extracted from the blood cell samples with the Qiagen DNeasy Blood Extraction Kit. Sequenced input: PBMCs. The receptor was isolated from a man aged 40-49 years in good health and CMV-seropositive.

The CDR3 region: CASSLGKLAVSSYNEQFF. The DNA sequence is given as TGTGCCAGCAGCTTAGGAAAACTAGCGGTCAGCTCCTACAATGAGCAGTTCTTC. The chain joins TRBV7-8 to TRBJ2-1; TRBD2 aligns with 8 central bases. The germline V gene specifies SGHVS as CDR1 and FQNEAQ as CDR2. The germline V end is reduced by 1 base and the J end by 0 bases; junction bases left unmatched: 8. The cysteine opens and the phenylalanine closes a CDR3 of 18 amino acids. The kept DNA is CDR3 alone, 54 bases in frame from the first base.